Listed here are 29 T cell receptor beta chains from one sample, sequenced in a study of T cells after somatic rescue of genetic block (dated by TCRdb to the early 2020s). Library creation used the immunoSEQ multiplex PCR assay. TCRdb took over this immuneACCESS table, retaining in-frame rearrangements with V and J assigned. Such tables are incomplete; in checked studies, under half of the missing clones stem from an unresolved V gene, and the remainder is unexplained. The sample has approximately 67,000 clones on record, roughly 94% of them singletons. The ten largest clones take up less than 3.5% of the sample. Input material: peripheral blood mononuclear cells (PBMCs). The receptors come from a man aged 40-49 years.

The chain employs TRBV7-7 and TRBJ2-2; 10 bases line up with TRBD1. J lost 5 bases, V lost 5 bases, and 11 bases had no gene match. The CDR3 runs to 17 residues. In germline, CDR1 is SSHAT, CDR2 FNYEAQ (reference sequence). Written as DNA, the CDR3 is TGTGCCAGCAGCCCAAGGCGGACAGGGGGGGGAACCGGGGAGCTGTTTTTT. It yields the protein CASSPRRTGGGTGELFF.

This chain connects TRBV28 to TRBJ2-7; TRBD1 might be the D (6 bases). Germline-derived CDR1 and CDR2 are MDHEN and SYDVKM. The V and J ends lost 4 bases and 3 bases respectively, with 13 bases between them. The CDR3 runs to 14 residues. The CDR3 DNA reads as TGTGCCAGCAGTTCCCCCCCCAGGGGCTACGAGCAGTACTTC. Its protein is CASSSPPRGYEQYF.

This rearrangement joins TRBV4-1 to TRBJ2-5; D not resolved. This CDR3 contains 15 residues. Trimming pared 0 bases from V and 5 bases from J, leaving 13 bases between. Germline CDR1 reads MGHRA; CDR2 reads YSYEKL. The CDR3 spells CASSQDIGRRETQYF. The CDR3 bases are TGCGCCAGCAGCCAAGATATAGGTCGGCGGGAGACCCAGTACTTC.

The chain uses TRBV23-1 and TRBJ2-7; 7 nucleotides align to TRBD1. Being an ORF, TRBV23-1 has a function that is uncertain. The junction had 6 bases not matched to a gene; V was cut back by 3 bases and J by 1 base. This CDR3 is built from 15 residues. For the CDR3, the DNA is TGCGCCAGCAGTCACTCCCAGGGGGTATCCTACGAGCAGTACTTC. Protein sequence: CASSHSQGVSYEQYF.

V usage is TRBV30 and J usage is TRBJ1-3; D ambiguous. This CDR3 spans 16 amino acids. The germline V gene encodes CDR1 GTSNPN and CDR2 SVGIG (reference sequence). Trimming removed 1 base from V and 4 bases from J, with 17 bases in between. CDR3 amino acids: CAWSASNGGWGNTIYF. CDR3 bases: TGTGCCTGGAGTGCATCGAACGGTGGTTGGGGAAACACCATATATTTT.

This clone was seen just once. V and J are TRBV2 and TRBJ2-1; perhaps D is TRBD1 or TRBD2 (5 bases each). The CDR3 has 12 residues. Trimming took 11 bases from V and 8 from J, leaving 16 bases between them. In germline, CDR1 is SNHLY, CDR2 FYNNEI. The CDR3, as DNA: TGTGCCTCCGGGTCTCTGGGGGATGAGCAGTTCTTC. Its translation: CASGSLGDEQFF.

The V and J genes are TRBV6-1 and TRBJ1-6; D possibly corresponds to TRBD1 (5 bases). Trimming took off 4 bases at V and 7 bases at J, with 11 bases between the two ends. The CDR3 covers 14 residues. Germline V gene data show CDR1 as MNHNS and CDR2 as SASEGT. In DNA form, the CDR3 reads TGTGCCAGCAGTGGGGACTCCTCCAATTCACCCCTCCACTTT. This translates into CASSGDSSNSPLHF.

The chain uses TRBV7-2 and TRBJ2-7, with D possibly matching TRBD2 (6 bases). The CDR3 extends over 16 amino acids. CDR1 and CDR2 from the germline V gene are SGHTA and FQGNSA. Trimming shortened V by 1 base and J by 5 bases, and 18 bases separated the two germline ends. The CDR3 DNA follows: TGTGCCAGCAGCTTAGAGGCCACTAGCCGCGTCGACGAGCAGTACTTC. Amino acids: CASSLEATSRVDEQYF.

V and J are TRBV6-4 and TRBJ2-7; TRBD2 is a possible D gene (5 bases). From germline, CDR1 is MRHNA and CDR2 SNTAGT. CDR3 length: 14 amino acids. The V and J ends lost 10 bases and 4 bases respectively, with 20 bases between them. The CDR3 protein is CATRGRRTLYEQYF. The DNA of the CDR3 is TGTGCCACCCGAGGGCGGCGGACCTTATACGAGCAGTACTTC.

The chain has TRBV6-5 and TRBJ1-3; weak D call: TRBD1 (6 bases). The V and J ends lost 6 bases and 0 bases respectively, with 9 bases between them. Germline CDR1 and CDR2: MNHEY and SVGAGI. There are 14 residues in the CDR3. The CDR3 region is CASSQGHSGNTIYF. The CDR3 bases are TGTGCCAGCAGCCAGGGGCACTCTGGAAACACCATATATTTT.

The V gene is TRBV10-2, the J gene TRBJ2-7; 9 nucleotides agree with TRBD2. J lost 3 bases, V lost 6 bases, and 6 bases had no gene match. There are 14 residues in the CDR3. CDR1 and CDR2 from the germline V gene are WSHSY and SAAADI. This chain's CDR3 is CASSRTSDHYEQYF. Written as DNA, the CDR3 is TGCGCCAGCAGCCGGACTAGCGATCACTACGAGCAGTACTTC.

Comments on this clone: A read error is likely, as this CDR3 ends without the conserved phenylalanine or tryptophan. The DNA is omitted, as the CDR3 cannot be located on it reliably, and the CDR3 follows TCRdb's listing. The chain carries TRBV20-1 and TRBJ1-4; TRBD1 was called by the table and not checked on the DNA. With termini counted, the CDR3 has 11 amino acids. Germline-derived CDR1 and CDR2 are DFQATT and SNEGSKA (reference sequence). CDR3 loop: CSAEDRGERIY.

This chain links TRBV5-6 with TRBJ2-5; either TRBD1 or TRBD2 may supply D (5 bases each). The CDR3 has 15 amino acids. V lost 1 base and J 2 bases, leaving 12 bases between the germline ends. Germline assignment: CDR1 SGHDT and CDR2 YYEEEE. The CDR3, as DNA: TGTGCCAGCAGCTTGACCGGAGAGGGGCAAGAGACCCAGTACTTC. Encoded protein: CASSLTGEGQETQYF.

The chain employs TRBV6-5 and TRBJ2-3; unclear D gene. The CDR3 contains 13 residues. V was trimmed by 7 bases and J by 1 base, leaving 9 bases between them. CDR1 MNHEY and CDR2 SVGAGI come from the germline V gene. The CDR3 bases are TGTGCCAGCAACCACCCAGGCACAGATACGCAGTATTTT. It is translated as CASNHPGTDTQYF.

The chain joins TRBV5-1 to TRBJ2-5; D possibly corresponds to TRBD2 (5 bases). V lost 4 bases, J lost 0 bases, and 7 bases lay in between. Looked up from germline, CDR1 is SGHRS and CDR2 is YFSETQ. The CDR3 totals 13 residues. The DNA of the CDR3 is TGCGCCAGCAGCCCCGGGAACCAAGAGACCCAGTACTTC. Amino acids: CASSPGNQETQYF.

The V gene is TRBV6-1, the J gene TRBJ2-1, with TRBD2 matching over 9 bases. Per the germline V gene, CDR1 is MNHNS and CDR2 is SASEGT. This CDR3 has 13 residues. V lost 7 bases and J lost 5; bases outside the gene matches: 3. In DNA, the CDR3 is TGTGCCAGCACTACTAGCGGGCACAATGAGCAGTTCTTC. Translated, it gives CASTTSGHNEQFF.

The chain uses TRBV21-1 and TRBJ2-4; the table gives TRBD1 as D, unverified against the DNA. TRBV21-1 is shown as a pseudogene. This CDR3 region has 13 residues. This chain's CDR3 is CASSRDTKNIQYF. Written as DNA, the CDR3 is TGTGCCAGCAGCCGGGACACCAAAAACATTCAGTACTTC.

J is TRBJ1-1 and V is TRBV14; D gene ambiguous. Germline V gene sequence: CDR1 SGHDN, CDR2 FVKESK. Trimming took 1 base from V and 0 from J, leaving 6 bases between them. This CDR3 has 14 amino acids. This chain's CDR3 is CASSQGTVNTEAFF. The CDR3 nucleotides read TGTGCCAGCAGCCAAGGGACGGTGAACACTGAAGCTTTCTTT. Together with reference TRBV14 and TRBJ1-1, the CDR3 gives the full variable domain: EAGVTQFPSHSVIEKGQTVTLRCDPISGHDNLYWYRRVMGKEIKFLLHFVKESKQDESGMPNNRFLAERTGGTYSTLKVQPAELEDSGVYFCASSQGTVNTEAFFGQGTRLTVV.

The chain couples TRBV7-6 to TRBJ2-1, with a tentative D call TRBD1 (5 bases). In germline, CDR1 is SGHVS, CDR2 FNYEAQ. The CDR3 is made up of 15 amino acids. V lost 1 base to trimming and J lost 2 bases, with 9 bases between them. The DNA of the CDR3 is TGTGCCAGCAGCTTAGACCTGGGGCCCTACAATGAGCAGTTCTTC. This gives the protein CASSLDLGPYNEQFF.

The rearrangement uses TRBV7-3 and TRBJ2-5, with 7 bases fitting TRBD2. Losses at the gene ends were 1 base for V and 4 bases for J; bases not matched to a gene: 6. CDR1 and CDR2 (germline): SGHTA, FQGTGA. CDR3 size: 15 residues. The CDR3 DNA is TGTGCCAGCAGCTTAATGCGGGGAGGGAGAGAGACCCAGTACTTC. This encodes CASSLMRGGRETQYF. Full variable domain (remainder filled in from reference TRBV7-3 and TRBJ2-5): GAGVSQTPSNKVTEKGKYVELRCDPISGHTALYWYRQSLGQGPEFLIYFQGTGAADDSGLPNDRFFAVRPEGSVSTLKIQRTERGDSAVYLCASSLMRGGRETQYFGPGTRLLVL.

Only one count was recorded for this clone. The chain employs TRBV7-9 and TRBJ2-2, with unresolved D. This CDR3 is built from 14 residues. Per germline, CDR1 SEHNR and CDR2 FQNEAQ (reference sequence). V gave up 2 bases and J gave up 3 bases, with 7 bases separating them. The DNA of the CDR3 is TGTGCCAGCAGCTTAAAGCCGGACACCGGGGAGCTGTTTTTT. Translating gives CASSLKPDTGELFF.

The count of this clone is one. The V and J genes are TRBV5-1 and TRBJ1-2, with D perhaps matching TRBD1 (6 bases). The V gene lost 4 bases and the J gene lost 8 bases, with 21 bases spanning the gap. The CDR3 consists of 15 residues. Germline V CDR1 and CDR2: SGHRS, YFSETQ. The CDR3 bases are TGCGCCAGCAGCGGTTATTTGGGGGCTCTTTCGGGCTACACCTTC. It specifies CASSGYLGALSGYTF.

The chain links TRBV6-5 to TRBJ1-1, with 9 nucleotides matching TRBD1. Unmatched junction bases numbered 3, after V lost 5 bases and J lost 11 bases. The germline V gene encodes CDR1 MNHEY and CDR2 SVGAGI. The CDR3 length is 11 residues. CDR3 DNA: TGTGCCAGCAGTCGGACAGGGGTGGCTTTCTTT. It yields the protein CASSRTGVAFF.

This chain links TRBV19 with TRBJ1-1, with TRBD1 matching 8 bases. CDR1 LNHDA and CDR2 SQIVND come from the germline V gene (reference sequence). The CDR3 runs 14 residues. Trimming at V came to 3 bases and at J to 6 bases, leaving 6 bases not matched to a gene. This CDR3 reads CASSIGQGVAEAFF. In DNA form, the CDR3 reads TGTGCCAGTAGTATCGGACAGGGTGTTGCTGAAGCTTTCTTT.

This rearrangement joins TRBV27 to TRBJ2-7; D remains unclear. V was cut by 7 bases and J by 3 bases, with 16 bases left in between. There are 14 residues in the CDR3. CDR1 and CDR2 from the germline V gene are MNHEY and SMNVEV (reference sequence). The CDR3 nucleotides read TGTGCCAGCACTTACCCCACCTTTCGCTACGAGCAGTACTTC. Translated: CASTYPTFRYEQYF.

The J gene is TRBJ1-2, the V gene TRBV7-9; D remains unclear. V lost 0 bases and J lost 1, with 0 bases in between. This CDR3 spans 12 amino acids. Germline-derived CDR1 and CDR2 are SEHNR and FQNEAQ (reference sequence). CDR3 DNA sequence: TGTGCCAGCAGCTTAGCTAACTATGGCTACACCTTC. Translating it yields CASSLANYGYTF.

The gene calls are TRBV19 and TRBJ2-7; D possibly corresponds to TRBD1 (5 bases). The germline V gene has CDR1 LNHDA and CDR2 SQIVND (reference sequence). V lost 6 bases and J 2 bases, leaving 14 bases between the germline ends. The CDR3 has 14 amino acids. CDR3 DNA: TGTGCCAGTAGGGGTGGGGCGACGCCCTACGAGCAGTACTTC. It yields the protein CASRGGATPYEQYF.

Written as DNA, the CDR3 is TGTGCCACAGGGGGTCCATACGAGCAGTACTTC. Translation gives CATGGPYEQYF. The rearrangement joins TRBV15 to TRBJ2-7; the D gene is possibly TRBD1 (6 bases). The CDR3 is 11 amino acids. Trimming took 9 bases from V and 4 from J, leaving 10 bases between them. Germline CDR1 is LNHNV and CDR2 is YYDKDF (reference sequence).

V gene TRBV2 combines with J gene TRBJ2-7, with a weak D call TRBD1 (5 bases). Trimming took 6 bases from V and 3 from J, leaving 15 bases between them. Germline CDR1 SNHLY, CDR2 FYNNEI. The CDR3 is 14 amino acids. The CDR3 sequence is CASRTSQGGYEQYF. The DNA for the CDR3 is TGTGCCAGCAGAACCTCCCAGGGTGGCTACGAGCAGTACTTC.